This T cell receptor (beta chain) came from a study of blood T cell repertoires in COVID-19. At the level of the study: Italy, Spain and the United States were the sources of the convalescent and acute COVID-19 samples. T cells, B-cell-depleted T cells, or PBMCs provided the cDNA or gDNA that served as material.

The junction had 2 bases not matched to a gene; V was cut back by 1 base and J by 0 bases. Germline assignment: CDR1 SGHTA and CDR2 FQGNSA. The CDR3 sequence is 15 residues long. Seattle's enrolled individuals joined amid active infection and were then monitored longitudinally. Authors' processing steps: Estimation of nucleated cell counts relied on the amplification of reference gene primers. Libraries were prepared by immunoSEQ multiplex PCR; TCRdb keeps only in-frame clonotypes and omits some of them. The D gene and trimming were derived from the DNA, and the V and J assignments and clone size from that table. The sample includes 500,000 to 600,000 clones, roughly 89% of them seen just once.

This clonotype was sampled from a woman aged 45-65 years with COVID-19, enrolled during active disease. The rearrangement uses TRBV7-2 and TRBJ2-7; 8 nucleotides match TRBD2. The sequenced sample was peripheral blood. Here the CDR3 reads CASSLGAGASYEQYF. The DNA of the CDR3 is TGTGCCAGCAGCTTAGGAGCGGGGGCCTCCTACGAGCAGTACTTC. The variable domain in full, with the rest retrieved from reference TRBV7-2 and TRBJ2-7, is GAGVSQSPSNKVTEKGKDVELRCDPISGHTALYWYRQSLGQGLEFLIYFQGNSAPDKSGLPSDRFSAERTGGSVSTLTIQRTQQEDSAVYLCASSLGAGASYEQYFGPGTRLTVT.